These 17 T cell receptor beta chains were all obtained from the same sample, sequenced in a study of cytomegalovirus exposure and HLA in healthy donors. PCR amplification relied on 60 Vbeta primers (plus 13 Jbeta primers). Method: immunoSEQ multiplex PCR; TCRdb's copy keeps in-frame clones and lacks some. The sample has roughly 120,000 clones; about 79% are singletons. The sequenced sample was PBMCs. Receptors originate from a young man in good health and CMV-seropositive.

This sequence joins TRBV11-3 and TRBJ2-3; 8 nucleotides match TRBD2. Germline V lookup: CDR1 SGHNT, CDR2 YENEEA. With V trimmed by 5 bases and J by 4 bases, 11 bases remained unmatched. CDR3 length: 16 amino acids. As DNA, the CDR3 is TGTGCCAGCAGCCGAGGTGGGGGGCGGGGGGCAGATACGCAGTATTTT. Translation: CASSRGGGRGADTQYF.

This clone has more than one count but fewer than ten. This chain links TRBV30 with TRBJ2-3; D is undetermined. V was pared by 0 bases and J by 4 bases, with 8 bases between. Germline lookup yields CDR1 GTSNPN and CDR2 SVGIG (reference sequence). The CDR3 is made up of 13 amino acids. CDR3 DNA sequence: TGTGCCTGGAGTGTGGGTGGAGCAGATACGCAGTATTTT. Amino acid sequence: CAWSVGGADTQYF. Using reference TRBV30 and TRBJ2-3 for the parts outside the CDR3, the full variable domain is SQTIHQWPATLVQPVGSPLSLECTVEGTSNPNLYWYRQAAGRGLQLLFYSVGIGQISSEVPQNLSASRPQDRQFILSSKKLLLSDSGFYLCAWSVGGADTQYFGPGTRLTVL.

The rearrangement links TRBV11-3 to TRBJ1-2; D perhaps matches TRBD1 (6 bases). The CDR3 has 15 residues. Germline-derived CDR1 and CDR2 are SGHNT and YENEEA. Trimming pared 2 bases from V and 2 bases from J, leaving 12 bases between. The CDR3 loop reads CASSLRAGTNYGYTF. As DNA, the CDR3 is TGTGCCAGCAGCTTAAGAGCAGGGACAAACTATGGCTACACCTTC.

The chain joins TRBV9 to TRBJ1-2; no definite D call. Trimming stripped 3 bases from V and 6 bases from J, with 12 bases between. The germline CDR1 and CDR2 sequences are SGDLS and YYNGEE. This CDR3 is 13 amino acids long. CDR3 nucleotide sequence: TGTGCCAGCAGCGCGACAACTTACCATGGCTACACCTTC. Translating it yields CASSATTYHGYTF.

CDR3 coding DNA: TGTGCCAGCAGCTTATCCCTTGTTATAAAGAGACAGACTTACGAGCAGTACTTC. This codes for CASSLSLVIKRQTYEQYF. This chain links TRBV11-3 with TRBJ2-7, with D possibly matching TRBD1 (5 bases). Looked up from germline, CDR1 is SGHNT and CDR2 is YENEEA. The CDR3 has 18 residues. Trimming took off 2 bases at V and 4 bases at J, with 24 bases between the two ends.

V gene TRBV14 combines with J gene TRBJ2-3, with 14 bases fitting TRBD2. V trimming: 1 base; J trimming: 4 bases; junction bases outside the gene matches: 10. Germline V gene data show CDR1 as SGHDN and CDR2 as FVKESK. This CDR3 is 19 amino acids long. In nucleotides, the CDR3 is TGTGCCAGCAGCCAAGGGGTGCCGGGACTAGCGGGAGTACCAGATACGCAGTATTTT. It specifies CASSQGVPGLAGVPDTQYF.

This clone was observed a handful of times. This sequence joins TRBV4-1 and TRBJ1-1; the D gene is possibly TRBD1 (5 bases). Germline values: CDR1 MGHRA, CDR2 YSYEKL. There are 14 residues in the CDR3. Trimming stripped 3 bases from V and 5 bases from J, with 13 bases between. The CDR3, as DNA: TGCGCCAGCAGCCAGGGCCCTCGGGGGACTGAAGCTTTCTTT. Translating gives CASSQGPRGTEAFF.

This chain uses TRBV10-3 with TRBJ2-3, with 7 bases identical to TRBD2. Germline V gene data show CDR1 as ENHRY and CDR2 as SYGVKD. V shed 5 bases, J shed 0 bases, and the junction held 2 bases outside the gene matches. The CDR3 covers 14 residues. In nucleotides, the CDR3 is TGTGCCATCAGTAGAGCGGGGAGCACAGATACGCAGTATTTT. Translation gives CAISRAGSTDTQYF.

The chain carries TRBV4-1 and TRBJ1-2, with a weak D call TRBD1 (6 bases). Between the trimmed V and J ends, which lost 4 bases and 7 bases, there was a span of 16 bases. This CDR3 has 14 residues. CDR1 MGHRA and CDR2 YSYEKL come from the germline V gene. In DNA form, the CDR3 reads TGCGCCAGCAGCCCTATGGGGGGGCGAGGTGGCTACACCTTC. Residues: CASSPMGGRGGYTF.

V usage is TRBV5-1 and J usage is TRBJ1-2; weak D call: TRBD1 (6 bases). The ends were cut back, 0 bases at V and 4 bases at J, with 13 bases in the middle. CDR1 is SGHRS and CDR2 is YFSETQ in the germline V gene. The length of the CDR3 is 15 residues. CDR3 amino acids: CASSLAGGNSYGYTF. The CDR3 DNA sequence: TGCGCCAGCAGCTTGGCGGGGGGCAATAGCTATGGCTACACCTTC.

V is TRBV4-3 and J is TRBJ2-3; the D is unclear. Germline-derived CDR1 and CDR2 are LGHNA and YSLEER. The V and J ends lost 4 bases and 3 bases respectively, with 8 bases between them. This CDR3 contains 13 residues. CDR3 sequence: CASSLDSTDTQYF. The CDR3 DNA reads TGCGCCAGCAGCCTAGACTCTACAGATACGCAGTATTTT.

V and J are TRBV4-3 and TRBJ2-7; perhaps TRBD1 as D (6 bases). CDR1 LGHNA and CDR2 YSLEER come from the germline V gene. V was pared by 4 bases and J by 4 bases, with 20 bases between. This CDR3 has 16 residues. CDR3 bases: TGCGCCAGCAGCCTAAAATGGGGGCCGGCCGCATACGAGCAGTACTTC. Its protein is CASSLKWGPAAYEQYF.

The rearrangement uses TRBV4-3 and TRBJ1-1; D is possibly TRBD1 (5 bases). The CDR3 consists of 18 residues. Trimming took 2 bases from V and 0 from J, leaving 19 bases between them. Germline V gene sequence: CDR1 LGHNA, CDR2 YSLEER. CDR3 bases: TGCGCCAGCAGCCAATACCCCCTTGACAGTTACATGAACACTGAAGCTTTCTTT. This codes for CASSQYPLDSYMNTEAFF.

CDR3 nucleotide sequence: TGTGCCAGCAGTTTATTGTTGGGGGCAGGGCGAGAGACCCAGTACTTC. Translation gives CASSLLLGAGRETQYF. The chain uses TRBV27 and TRBJ2-5; D is possibly TRBD1 (6 bases). The CDR3 loop spans 16 amino acids. V was trimmed by 1 base and J by 4 bases, leaving 16 bases between them. Germline-derived CDR1 and CDR2 are MNHEY and SMNVEV (reference sequence).

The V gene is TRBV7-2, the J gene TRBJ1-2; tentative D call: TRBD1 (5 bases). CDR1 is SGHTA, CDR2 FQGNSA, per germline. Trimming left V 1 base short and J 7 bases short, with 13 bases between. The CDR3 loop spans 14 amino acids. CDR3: CASSLVFRGGGYTF. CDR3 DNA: TGTGCCAGCAGCTTAGTGTTCCGGGGGGGTGGCTACACCTTC.

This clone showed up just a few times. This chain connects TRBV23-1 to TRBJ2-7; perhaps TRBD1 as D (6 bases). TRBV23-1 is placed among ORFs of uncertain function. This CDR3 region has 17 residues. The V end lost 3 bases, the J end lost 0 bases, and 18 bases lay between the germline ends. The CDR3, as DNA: TGCGCCAGCAGTCAGGTACCCCGGGACAAGTTCTCCTACGAGCAGTACTTC. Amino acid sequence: CASSQVPRDKFSYEQYF.

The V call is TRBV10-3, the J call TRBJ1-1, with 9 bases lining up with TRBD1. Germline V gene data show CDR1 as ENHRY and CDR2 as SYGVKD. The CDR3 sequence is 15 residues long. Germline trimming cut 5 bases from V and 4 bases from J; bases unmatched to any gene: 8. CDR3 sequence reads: CAISPGTGIATEAFF. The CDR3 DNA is TGTGCCATCAGTCCCGGGACAGGGATAGCCACTGAAGCTTTCTTT.